This is a list of T cell receptor beta chains from one sample in a study of regulatory T cells in long-lasting Graves disease. One entry per CDR3 protein, called by TCRdb with MiXCR from the multiplex PCR reads. The sample shows about 560,000 distinct CDR3 sequences, 16% of them seen only once. Separately, the same data were catalogued under a study of T cells in Graves' hyperthyroidism and ophthalmopathy.

The material was peripheral blood mononuclear cells (PBMCs), obtained at new diagnosis, from a patient treated with antithyroid drugs. These receptors all stem from a man aged 18 to 30 with Graves disease. The CDR3 runs from the conserved cysteine through the conserved F or W. A D gene is named only where the DNA matches it firmly. Some rows have no size entry. The others give once, few or many, or a class for an expanded clone.

TRBV7-2	TRBD2	many	TRBJ2-1	TGTGCCAGCAGCCCAGGCGGGAGCTCCTACAATGAGCAGTTCTTC	CASSPGGSSYNEQFF
TRBV5-1	.	many	TRBJ2-5	TGCGCCAGCAGCTTGCGTTCAGGGAGTCAAGAGACCCAGTACTTC	CASSLRSGSQETQYF
TRBV2	.	few	TRBJ1-5	TGTGCCAGCAGTGATGAGGCCGCTAATCAGCCCCAGCATTTT	CASSDEAANQPQHF
TRBV5-1	TRBD2	many	TRBJ2-1	TGCGCCAGCAGCTTGGCGGCGGGAGGGCCTGATGAGCAGTTCTTC	CASSLAAGGPDEQFF
TRBV20-1	TRBD2	many	TRBJ2-2	TGCAGTGTCTCTAGCGGGACCGGGGAGCTGTTTTTT	CSVSSGTGELFF
TRBV9	.	.	TRBJ2-3	TGTGCCAGCAGCACTAGGGGCTCTTCGGGAGATACGCAGTATTTT	CASSTRGSSGDTQYF
TRBV11-2	.	many	TRBJ2-1	TGTGCCAGCAGCTTAGATTGGGGGCAGGCCCATGAGCAGTTCTTC	CASSLDWGQAHEQFF
TRBV5-1	.	few	TRBJ2-6	TGCGCCAGCAGCTTGTCCTCCCGGCAGTTTCTCTCTGGGGCCAACGTCCTGACTTTC	CASSLSSRQFLSGANVLTF
TRBV29-1	TRBD2	many	TRBJ2-3	TGCAGCGTTGCCCTAGCGGGAGGGAGCACAGATACGCAGTATTTT	CSVALAGGSTDTQYF
TRBV3-1	TRBD1	.	TRBJ2-1	TGTGCCAGCAGCAATACAGGGGATGGTGAGCAGTTCTTC	CASSNTGDGEQFF
TRBV5-5	.	few	TRBJ2-7	TGTGCCAGCAGCCTACAGGAGTTATACTACGAGCAGTACTTC	CASSLQELYYEQYF
TRBV11-2	.	many	TRBJ2-7	TGTGCCAGCAGCTACGCGACAGGGACTCTCTACGAGCAGTACTTC	CASSYATGTLYEQYF
TRBV18	.	.	TRBJ2-1	TGTGCCAGCTCACCACCGTCGGGGGCGAAAAATGAGCAGTTCTTC	CASSPPSGAKNEQFF
TRBV29-1	TRBD1	.	TRBJ2-7	TGCAGCGTTCACACAGGGGAATCCTACGAGCAGTACTTC	CSVHTGESYEQYF
TRBV5-1	TRBD1	.	TRBJ2-5	TGCGCCAGCAGCCCAGGGGGCCTAGCTGGGGAGACCCAGTACTTC	CASSPGGLAGETQYF
TRBV5-1	TRBD1	.	TRBJ2-1	TGCGCCAGCAGCTTGGGGACAGGGCACTACAATGAGCAGTTCTTC	CASSLGTGHYNEQFF
TRBV11-2	.	many	TRBJ2-7	TGTGCCAGCAGCTTAGCTGGTAGCGGCTCCTACGAGCAGTACTTC	CASSLAGSGSYEQYF
TRBV24-1	TRBD1	.	TRBJ2-3	TGTGCCACCAGCGGGACAGAGAGCACAGATACGCAGTATTTT	CATSGTESTDTQYF
TRBV5-1	TRBD2	many	TRBJ2-1	TGCGCCAGCAGCTTGGACGCGGCTAGCGGGAGAAATGAGCAGTTCTTC	CASSLDAASGRNEQFF
TRBV20-1	TRBD2	few	TRBJ2-1	TGCAGTGCTAGCGGTGGGCTAGCGGGAGATTACAATGAGCAGTTCTTC	CSASGGLAGDYNEQFF
TRBV7-9	.	many	TRBJ2-4	TGTGCCAGCAGCCCCCTTGGGGCAAACATTCAGTACTTC	CASSPLGANIQYF
TRBV28	.	many	TRBJ2-7	TGTGCCAGCAGCCCCCAGATGATGGCCACCTACGAGCAGTACTTC	CASSPQMMATYEQYF
TRBV10-3	.	many	TRBJ2-7	TGTGCCATCAGTCCCGACAGGTACGAGCAGTACTTC	CAISPDRYEQYF
TRBV7-9	TRBD2	many	TRBJ2-5	TGTGCCAGCAGCCCGGGGGCGGGAGGAAAGACCCAGTACTTC	CASSPGAGGKTQYF
TRBV3-1	.	few	TRBJ2-4	TGTGCCAGCAGCCAATCCTGGGACTCTAAAAACATTCGGTACTTC	CASSQSWDSKNIRYF
TRBV3-1	.	few	TRBJ2-5	TGTGCCAGCAGCCGCTTCGACTACCAGGGCAAGACCCAGTACTTC	CASSRFDYQGKTQYF
TRBV20-1	.	many	TRBJ1-1	TGCAGTGCTAGAGAAGGGGGTGGGACTGAAGCTTTCTTT	CSAREGGGTEAFF
TRBV6-1	TRBD1	many	TRBJ1-1	TGTGCCAGCAGTGAAAGGGGGCTGAGCACTGAAGCTTTCTTT	CASSERGLSTEAFF
TRBV29-1	.	.	TRBJ2-3	TGCAGCGTTGCGCGGCCGCTCACAGATACGCAGTATTTT	CSVARPLTDTQYF
TRBV6-1	.	few	TRBJ1-2	TGTGCCAGCAGTGAACCGACCGCGAGGGACTATGGCTACACCTTC	CASSEPTARDYGYTF
TRBV7-9	.	many	TRBJ1-2	TGTGCCAGCAGCTTGCAGCCAAGGGTTGGCTACACCTTC	CASSLQPRVGYTF
TRBV4-1	.	few	TRBJ2-7	TGCGCCAGCAGCCCAATACGGCAGAACTACGAGCAGTACTTC	CASSPIRQNYEQYF
TRBV11-2	.	few	TRBJ2-4	TGTGCCAGCAGCTTTCCCCTAGCCAAAAACATTCAGTACTTC	CASSFPLAKNIQYF
TRBV3-1	.	.	TRBJ2-4	TGTGCCAGCAGCCAAGAAGGGGGGGTCCCTGCGAACATTCAGTACTTC	CASSQEGGVPANIQYF
TRBV30	.	few	TRBJ2-2	TGTGCCTGGGGGTGGACCGGGGAGCTGTTTTTT	CAWGWTGELFF
TRBV7-9	TRBD2	many	TRBJ2-7	TGTGCCAGCAGCGCCCTAGCGGGAGGAGGCGAGCAGTACTTC	CASSALAGGGEQYF
TRBV11-2	TRBD2	many	TRBJ2-2	TGTGCCAGCAGCTCAATAGCGGGAGTAGTAGCCGGGGAGCTGTTTTTT	CASSSIAGVVAGELFF
TRBV11-2	.	many	TRBJ2-1	TGTGCCAGCAGTATCCGGTGGGGGGATGAGCAGTTCTTC	CASSIRWGDEQFF
TRBV2	TRBD1	many	TRBJ1-5	TGTGCCAGCAGATTGGACAGGGAAATAGGCAATCAGCCCCAGCATTTT	CASRLDREIGNQPQHF
TRBV5-1	.	many	TRBJ2-7	TGCGCCAGCAGCCAGGAAGGCGTGGAGCAGTACTTC	CASSQEGVEQYF
TRBV6-5	.	many	TRBJ1-4	TGTGCCAGCAGTTACTCGCCAGGGCGTAATGAAAAACTGTTTTTT	CASSYSPGRNEKLFF